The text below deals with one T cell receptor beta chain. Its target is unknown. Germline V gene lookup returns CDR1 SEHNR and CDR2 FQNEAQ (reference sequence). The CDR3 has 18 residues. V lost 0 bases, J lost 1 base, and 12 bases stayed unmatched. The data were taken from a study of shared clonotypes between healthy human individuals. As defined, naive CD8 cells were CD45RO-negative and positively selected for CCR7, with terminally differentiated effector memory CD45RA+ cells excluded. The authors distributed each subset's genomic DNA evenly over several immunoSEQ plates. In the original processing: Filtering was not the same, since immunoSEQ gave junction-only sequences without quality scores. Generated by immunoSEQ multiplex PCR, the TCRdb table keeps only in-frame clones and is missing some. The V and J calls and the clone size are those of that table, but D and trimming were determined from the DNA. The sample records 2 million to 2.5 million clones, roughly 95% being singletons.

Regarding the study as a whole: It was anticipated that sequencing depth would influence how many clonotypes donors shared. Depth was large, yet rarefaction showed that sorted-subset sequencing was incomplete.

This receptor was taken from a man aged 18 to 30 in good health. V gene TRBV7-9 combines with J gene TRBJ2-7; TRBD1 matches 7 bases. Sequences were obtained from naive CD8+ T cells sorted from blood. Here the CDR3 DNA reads TGTGCCAGCAGCTTAGCGCTAGGGGGCGGCTCGGGATCCTACGAGCAGTACTTC. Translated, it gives CASSLALGGGSGSYEQYF. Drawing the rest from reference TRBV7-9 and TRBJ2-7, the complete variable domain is DTGVSQNPRHKITKRGQNVTFRCDPISEHNRLYWYRQTLGQGPEFLTYFQNEAQLEKSRLLSDRFSAERPKGSFSTLEIQRTEQGDSAMYLCASSLALGGGSGSYEQYFGPGTRLTVT.